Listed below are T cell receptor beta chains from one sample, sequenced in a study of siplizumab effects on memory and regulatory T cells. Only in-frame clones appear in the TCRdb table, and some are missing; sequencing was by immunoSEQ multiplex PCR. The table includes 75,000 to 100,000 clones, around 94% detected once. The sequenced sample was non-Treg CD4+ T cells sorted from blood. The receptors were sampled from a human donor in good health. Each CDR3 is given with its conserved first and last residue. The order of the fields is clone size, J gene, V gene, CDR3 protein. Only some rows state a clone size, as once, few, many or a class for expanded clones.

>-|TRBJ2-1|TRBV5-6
CASSSEMTSFEFF
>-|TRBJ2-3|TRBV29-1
CSINRDSTDTQYF
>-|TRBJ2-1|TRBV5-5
CASSPGRVYNEQFF
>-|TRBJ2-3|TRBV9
CASSVPGPYGGTQYF
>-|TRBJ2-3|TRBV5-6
CASSFDGTSTDTQYF
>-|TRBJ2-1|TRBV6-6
CASSYKLADNEQFF
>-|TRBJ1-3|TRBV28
CASSLRGQGRNTIYF
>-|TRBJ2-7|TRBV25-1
CASSEYGTGDYEQYF
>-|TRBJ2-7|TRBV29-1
CSVSNRPYEQYF
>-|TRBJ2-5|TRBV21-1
CASRGERAHQETQYF
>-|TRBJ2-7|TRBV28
CASSTHLEQYF
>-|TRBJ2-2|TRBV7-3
CASSLTPRGTGELFF
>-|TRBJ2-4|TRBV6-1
CASSEQSPDTGIQYF
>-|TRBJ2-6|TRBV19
CASSLQEGANVLTF
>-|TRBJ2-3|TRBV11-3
CASSLRPLGGSIDTQYF
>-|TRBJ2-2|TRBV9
CASTRTGVLPTGELFF
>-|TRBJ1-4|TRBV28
CASSLFGGGKTNEKLFF
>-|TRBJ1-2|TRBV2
CASISSPVGTGYTF
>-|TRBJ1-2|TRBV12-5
CASGQSRDYGYTF
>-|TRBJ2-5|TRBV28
CASSKFTGGLAGETQYF
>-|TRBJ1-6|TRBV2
CASSGQGAKNSPLHF
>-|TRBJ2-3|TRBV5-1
CASSLESNPTDTQYF
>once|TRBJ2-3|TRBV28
CASSLPERRRDTQYF
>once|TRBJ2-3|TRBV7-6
CASSFLAGDRGDTQYF
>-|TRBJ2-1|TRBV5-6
CASSPTGEEQFF
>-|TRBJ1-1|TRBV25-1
CASSPSQGWSTEAFF
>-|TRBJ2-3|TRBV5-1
CASSFNGSPTDTQYF
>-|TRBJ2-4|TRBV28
CASGLDRRGIQYF
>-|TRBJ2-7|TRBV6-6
CASSLGQELYEQYF
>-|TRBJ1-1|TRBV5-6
CASSLVRRGWAFF
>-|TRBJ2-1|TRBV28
CASGAGTGPYNEQFF
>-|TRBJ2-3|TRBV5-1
CASSPDIPGPDTQYF
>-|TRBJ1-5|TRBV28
CASSYNQPQHF
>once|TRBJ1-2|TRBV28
CASSERTIYGYTF
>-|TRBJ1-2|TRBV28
CASYRVGYTF
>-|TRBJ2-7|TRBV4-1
CASSHSPGQGPFEQYF
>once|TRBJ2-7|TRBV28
CAVSNYEQYF
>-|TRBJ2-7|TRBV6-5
CASSYPTVSYEQYF
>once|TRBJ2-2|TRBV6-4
CASSAGLNTGELFF
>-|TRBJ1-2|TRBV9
CASSAQTRLANYGYTF
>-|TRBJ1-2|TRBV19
CASSKDLYYGYTF
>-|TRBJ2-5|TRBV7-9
CASSLRGSSGTQYF
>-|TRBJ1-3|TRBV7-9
CASSFRTQGTGNTIYF
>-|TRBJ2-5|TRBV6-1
CASDASGNRETQYF